This TCR beta chain was sequenced for a study of blood T cells in healthy people across ages. CDR1 and CDR2 from the germline V gene are MNHEY and SMNVEV (reference sequence). Trimming pared 6 bases from V and 6 bases from J, leaving 18 bases between. The CDR3 runs to 15 residues. Primers used in a second PCR of about 6 to 11 cycles were a sample-barcoded 5' primer and a J-beta primer mix. Using its own MiXCR run on the 5' RACE reads, TCRdb lists one record per CDR3 protein. The table has 1.2 million to 1.5 million distinct CDR3 sequences, around 42% seen once. The chain uses TRBV27 and TRBJ2-1, with D perhaps TRBD2 (6 bases). Material for sequencing was blood. The clonotype comes from a woman between 18 and 29 years old in good health. The CDR3 reads CASSRNSGGINEQFF. Written as DNA, the CDR3 is TGTGCCAGCAGCCGAAACAGCGGAGGGATCAATGAGCAGTTCTTC.